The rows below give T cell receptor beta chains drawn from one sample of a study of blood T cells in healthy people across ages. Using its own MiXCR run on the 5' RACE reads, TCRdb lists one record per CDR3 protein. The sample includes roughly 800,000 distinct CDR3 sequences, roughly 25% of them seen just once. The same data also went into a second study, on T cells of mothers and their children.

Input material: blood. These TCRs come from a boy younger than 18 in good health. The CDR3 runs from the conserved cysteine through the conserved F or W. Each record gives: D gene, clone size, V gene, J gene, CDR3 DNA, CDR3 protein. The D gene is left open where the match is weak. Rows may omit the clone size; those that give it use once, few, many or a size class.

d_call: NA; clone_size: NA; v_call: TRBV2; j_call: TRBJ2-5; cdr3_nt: TGTGCCAGCAGTGGGGTGGGAGTCACACAAGAGACCCAGTACTTC; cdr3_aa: CASSGVGVTQETQYF
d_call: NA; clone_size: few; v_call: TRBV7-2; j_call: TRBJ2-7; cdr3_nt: TGTGCCAGCAGCGGCCGACTGGCCTACGAGCAGTACTTC; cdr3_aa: CASSGRLAYEQYF
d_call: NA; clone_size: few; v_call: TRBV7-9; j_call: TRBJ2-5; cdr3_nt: TGTACCAGCAGCTCAGCGGCCTGGGAGGAGACCCAGTACTTC; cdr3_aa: CTSSSAAWEETQYF
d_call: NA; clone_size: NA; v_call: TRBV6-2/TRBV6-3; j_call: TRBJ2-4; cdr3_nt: TGTGCCAGCAGTTACGCCGGGACCAACATTCAGTACTTC; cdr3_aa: CASSYAGTNIQYF
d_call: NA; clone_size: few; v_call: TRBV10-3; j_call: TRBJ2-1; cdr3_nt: TGTGCCATCAGTGAAACGGGGACCGATGAGCAGTTCTTC; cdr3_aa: CAISETGTDEQFF
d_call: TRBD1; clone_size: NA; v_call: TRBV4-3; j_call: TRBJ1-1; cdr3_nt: TGCGCCAGCAGCAAGGACAGGGGATGGACTGAAGCTTTCTTT; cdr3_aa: CASSKDRGWTEAFF
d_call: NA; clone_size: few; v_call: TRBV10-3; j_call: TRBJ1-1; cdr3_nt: TGTGCCACCTGGGACGGGAACACTGAAGCTTTCTTT; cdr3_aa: CATWDGNTEAFF
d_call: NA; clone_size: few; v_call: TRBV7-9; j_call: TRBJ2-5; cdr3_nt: TGTGCCAGCAGACCCAGGTCCAGCGAGACCCAGTACTTC; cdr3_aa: CASRPRSSETQYF
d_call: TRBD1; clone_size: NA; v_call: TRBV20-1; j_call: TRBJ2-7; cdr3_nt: TGCAGTGCTAGAGATCTGGGGGACAGCTTATCCTACGAGCAGTACTTC; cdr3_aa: CSARDLGDSLSYEQYF
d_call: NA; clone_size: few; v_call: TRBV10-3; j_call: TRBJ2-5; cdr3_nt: TGTGCCACCGGTAGCAGCGGGGAGACCCAGTACTTC; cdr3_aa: CATGSSGETQYF
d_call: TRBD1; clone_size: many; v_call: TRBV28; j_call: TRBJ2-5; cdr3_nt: TGTGCCAGCAGGGGGACAGCTCAAGAGACCCAGTACTTC; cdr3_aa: CASRGTAQETQYF
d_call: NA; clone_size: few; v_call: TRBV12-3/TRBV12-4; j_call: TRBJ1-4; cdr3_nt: TGTGCCAGCAGTCAGTCAGGTGATGAAAAACTGTTTTTT; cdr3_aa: CASSQSGDEKLFF
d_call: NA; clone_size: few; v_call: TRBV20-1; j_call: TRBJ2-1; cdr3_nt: TGCAGTGCTAGAGATATTTTAGGAAGCGGATCCTACAATGAGCAGTTCTTC; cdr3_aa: CSARDILGSGSYNEQFF
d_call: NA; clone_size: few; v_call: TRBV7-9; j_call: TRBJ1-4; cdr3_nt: TGTGCCAGTTCCGGAGTTAGTGAAAAACTGTTTTTT; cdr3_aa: CASSGVSEKLFF
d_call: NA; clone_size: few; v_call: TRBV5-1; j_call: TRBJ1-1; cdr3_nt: TGCGCCAGCCATTTTGCCGCAGATCACACTGAAGCTTTCTTT; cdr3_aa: CASHFAADHTEAFF
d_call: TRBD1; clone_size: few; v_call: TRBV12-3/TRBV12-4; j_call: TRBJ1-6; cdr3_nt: TGTGCCAGCAGACGACAGGGGAAGAATTCACCCCTCCACTTT; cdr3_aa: CASRRQGKNSPLHF
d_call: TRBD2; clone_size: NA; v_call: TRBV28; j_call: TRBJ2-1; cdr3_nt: TGTGCCAGCAGTTTATGGGCGGGGGGATCTGAGCAGTTCTTC; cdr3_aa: CASSLWAGGSEQFF
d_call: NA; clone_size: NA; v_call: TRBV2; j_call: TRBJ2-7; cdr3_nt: TGTGCCAGCAGGGTCGGGACGGACTACGAGCAGTACTTC; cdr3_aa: CASRVGTDYEQYF
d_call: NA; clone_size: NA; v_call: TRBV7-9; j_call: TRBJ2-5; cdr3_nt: TGTGCCAGCAGCTTAGACTGGAGAAAGGAGACCCAGTACTTC; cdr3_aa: CASSLDWRKETQYF
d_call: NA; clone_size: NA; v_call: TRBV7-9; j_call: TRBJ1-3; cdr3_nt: TGTGCCAGCAGCTTAGACGGTTTCGGAAACACCATATATTTT; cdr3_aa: CASSLDGFGNTIYF
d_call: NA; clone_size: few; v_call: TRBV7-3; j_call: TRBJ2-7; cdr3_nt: TGTGCCAGCAGCCCCCTGTGGTCTCTCGACGAGCAGTACTTC; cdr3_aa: CASSPLWSLDEQYF
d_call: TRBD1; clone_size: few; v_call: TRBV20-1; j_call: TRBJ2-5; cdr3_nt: TGCAGTCACCACGACAGGGGGCTCGAGACCCAGTACTTC; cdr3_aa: CSHHDRGLETQYF
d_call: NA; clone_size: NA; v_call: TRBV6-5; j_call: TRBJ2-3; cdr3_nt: TGTGCCAGCAGTCTCACGTTGGGGCGGCCAGATACGCAGTATTTT; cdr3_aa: CASSLTLGRPDTQYF
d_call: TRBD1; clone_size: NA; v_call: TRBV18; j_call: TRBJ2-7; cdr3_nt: TGTGCCAGCTCACGGTGGGACAGGCCTTACGAGCAGTACTTC; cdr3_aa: CASSRWDRPYEQYF
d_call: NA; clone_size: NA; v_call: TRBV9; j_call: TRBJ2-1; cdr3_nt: TGTGCCAGCAGCGTAGGCGGGCGACCGGCGGACAATGAGCAGTTCTTC; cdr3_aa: CASSVGGRPADNEQFF
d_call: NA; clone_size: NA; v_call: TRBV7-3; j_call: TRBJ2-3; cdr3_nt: TGTGCCAGCAGCATAAAGGGGGATACGCGGTATTTT; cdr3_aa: CASSIKGDTRYF
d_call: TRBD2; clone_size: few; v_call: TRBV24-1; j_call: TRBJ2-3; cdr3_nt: TGTGCCACCAGTGACTCTGGTGGGGGGGTTCACACAGATACGCAGTATTTT; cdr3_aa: CATSDSGGGVHTDTQYF
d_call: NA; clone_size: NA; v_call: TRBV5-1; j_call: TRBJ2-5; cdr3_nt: TGCGCCAGCAGCTTGTGGGAAGGTTTGGGGGAGACCCAGTACTTC; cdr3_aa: CASSLWEGLGETQYF
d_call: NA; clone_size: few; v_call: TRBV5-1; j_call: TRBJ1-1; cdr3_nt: TGCGCCAGCAGCTCGGAACTGGACACTGAAGCTTTCTTT; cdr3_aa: CASSSELDTEAFF
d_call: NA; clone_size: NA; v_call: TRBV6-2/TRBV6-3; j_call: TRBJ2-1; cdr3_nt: TGTGCCAGCAGCCACCGGGACCCCCACGGCCATGAGCAGTTCTTC; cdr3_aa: CASSHRDPHGHEQFF
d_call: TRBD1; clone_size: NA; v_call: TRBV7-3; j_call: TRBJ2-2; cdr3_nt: TGTGCCAGCAGCACTAAAACAGGGGCGGGCACCGGGGAGCTGTTTTTT; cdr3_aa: CASSTKTGAGTGELFF
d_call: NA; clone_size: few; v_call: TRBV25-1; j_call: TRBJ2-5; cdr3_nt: TGTGCCAGCACTACACTAGAGACCCAGTACTTC; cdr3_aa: CASTTLETQYF
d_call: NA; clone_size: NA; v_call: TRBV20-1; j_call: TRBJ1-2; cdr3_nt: TGCAGTGCTAGAGGTGCACAGGGTTTAGCTAACTATGGCTACACCTTC; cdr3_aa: CSARGAQGLANYGYTF
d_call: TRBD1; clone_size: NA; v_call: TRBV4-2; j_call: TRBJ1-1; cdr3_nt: TGTGCCAGCAGCCAAAGGGACAGTGGACCTGAAGCTTTCTTT; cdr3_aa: CASSQRDSGPEAFF
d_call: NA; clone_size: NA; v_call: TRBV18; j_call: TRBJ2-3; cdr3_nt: TGTGCCAGCTCACCACATACAGGGATAGATACGCCGTATTTT; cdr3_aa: CASSPHTGIDTPYF
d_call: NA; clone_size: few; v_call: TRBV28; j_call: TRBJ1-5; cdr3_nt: TGTGCCAGCTCAGGCTATGGCAATCAGCCCCAGCATTTT; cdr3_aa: CASSGYGNQPQHF
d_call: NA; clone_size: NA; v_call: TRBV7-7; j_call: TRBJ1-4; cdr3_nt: TGTGCTAGCAGCCCAGATGGCGGGGGGCTGGCAACTAATGAAAAACTGTTTTTT; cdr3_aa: CASSPDGGGLATNEKLFF
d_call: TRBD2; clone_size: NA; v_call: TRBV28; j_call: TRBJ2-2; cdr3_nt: TGTGCCAGCAGTGTAGCGGGGGCTAACACCGGGGAGCTGTTTTTT; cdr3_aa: CASSVAGANTGELFF
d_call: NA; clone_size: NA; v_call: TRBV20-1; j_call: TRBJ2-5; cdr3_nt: TGCAGTGCTAGAGGGCACAGGGAACACAATGAGCAGCTCTTC; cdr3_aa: CSARGHREHNEQLF
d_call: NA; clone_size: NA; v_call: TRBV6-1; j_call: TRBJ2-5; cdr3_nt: TGTGCCAGCAGTGAAGCAGCCGGGGGCCAAGAGACCCAGTACTTC; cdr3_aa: CASSEAAGGQETQYF
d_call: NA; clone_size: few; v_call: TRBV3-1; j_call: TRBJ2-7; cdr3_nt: TGTGCCAGCAGCCCCACCCTTGGGCGGGATCTGTACGAGCAGTACTTC; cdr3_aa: CASSPTLGRDLYEQYF
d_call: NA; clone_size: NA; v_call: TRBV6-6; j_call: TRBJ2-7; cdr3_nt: TGTGCCAGCAGTTCCCGGGGCAGTCCCTACGAGCAGTACTTC; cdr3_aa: CASSSRGSPYEQYF
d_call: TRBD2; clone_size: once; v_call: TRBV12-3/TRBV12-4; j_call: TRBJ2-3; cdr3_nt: TGTGCCAGCAGTTCTTGGGGAGCGGGGGGCGAAACAGATACGCAGTATTTT; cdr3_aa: CASSSWGAGGETDTQYF
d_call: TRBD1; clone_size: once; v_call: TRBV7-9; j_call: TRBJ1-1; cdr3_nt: TGTGCCAGCAGCTTAGGACAGGGGATGCCTGAAGCTTTCTTT; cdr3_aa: CASSLGQGMPEAFF
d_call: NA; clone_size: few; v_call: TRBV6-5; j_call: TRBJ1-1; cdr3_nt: TGTGCCAGCAGTTACTTGGAGGGTTCCACTGAAGCTTTCTTT; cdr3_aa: CASSYLEGSTEAFF
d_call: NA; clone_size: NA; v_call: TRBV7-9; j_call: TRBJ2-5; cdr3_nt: TGTGCCAGCAGCTTATCGCCAGGTGGGGAGACCCAGTACTTC; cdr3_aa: CASSLSPGGETQYF
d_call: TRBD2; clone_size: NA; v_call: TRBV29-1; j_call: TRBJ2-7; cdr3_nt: TGCAGCGTTGATGGCCCGGGGGGGCTTGACGAGCAGTACTTC; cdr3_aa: CSVDGPGGLDEQYF
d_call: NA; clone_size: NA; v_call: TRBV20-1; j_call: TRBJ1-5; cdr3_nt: TGCAGTGCTAGAGATCGCCAGGGATGGGGGAATCAGCCCCAGCATTTT; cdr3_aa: CSARDRQGWGNQPQHF